Below, 12 T cell receptor beta chains from the same sample are listed, as sequenced in a study of T-cell memory formation after mild COVID-19. Each CDR3 protein is one row after TCRdb ran MiXCR on the 5' RACE reads. The profile covers nearly 200,000 distinct CDR3 sequences, with 18% appearing a single time and roughly 2.3% taken by the ten largest. The sequenced sample was PBMCs or a T cell subset sorted from them (not recorded which). The receptors come from an adult woman who had mild COVID-19 (a few samples of this study predate the infection). Cell type and time point are not known.

This clonotype turned up a few times. This chain joins TRBV20-1 and TRBJ1-1; D not certain. The CDR3 totals 13 residues. V lost 1 base to trimming and J lost 1 base, with 7 bases between them. Germline CDR1 reads DFQATT; CDR2 reads SNEGSKA (reference sequence). The CDR3 here is CSARGRPNTEAFF. The DNA of the CDR3 is TGCAGTGCTAGAGGGCGCCCGAACACTGAAGCTTTCTTT.

The chain uses TRBV20-1 and TRBJ2-1, with D tentatively TRBD1 or TRBD2 (7 bases each). The germline gives CDR1 DFQATT, CDR2 SNEGSKA (reference sequence). Trimming stripped 6 bases from V and 9 bases from J, with 21 bases between. This CDR3 is built from 14 residues. The CDR3 DNA reads TGCAGTGCCCATCATGACAGGGAGGGTAGTGAGCAGTTCTTC. Its protein is CSAHHDREGSEQFF.

This clonotype has more than one count but fewer than ten. This chain links TRBV7-3 with TRBJ1-1; possible D gene TRBD1, 6 bases. The CDR3 is 13 amino acids. The ends were cut back, 3 bases at V and 7 bases at J, with 12 bases in the middle. Germline V lookup: CDR1 SGHTA, CDR2 FQGTGA. DNA for the CDR3: TGTGCCAGCAGCTTGGACCAGGGGTTTGAAGCTTTCTTT. This codes for CASSLDQGFEAFF.

The chain combines TRBV6-2 or TRBV6-3 with TRBJ2-7, with D unclear. Germline V gene sequence: CDR1 MNHEY, CDR2 SVGEGT. V lost 4 bases and J lost 0, with 19 bases in between. There are 17 residues in the CDR3. CDR3 loop: CASSSRHGQKGSYEQYF. The CDR3, as DNA: TGTGCCAGCAGTTCGCGACATGGCCAAAAGGGCTCCTACGAGCAGTACTTC.

This rearrangement joins TRBV18 to TRBJ2-1; the match to TRBD1 covers 11 bases. This CDR3 has 20 residues. Germline V gene lookup returns CDR1 KGHSH and CDR2 LQKENI. J lost 6 bases, V lost 2 bases, and 18 bases had no gene match. The CDR3 loop reads CASSPALPILGQGVVNEQFF. Written as DNA, the CDR3 is TGTGCCAGCTCACCAGCACTACCCATCCTGGGACAGGGGGTCGTCAATGAGCAGTTCTTC.

The table lists this clonotype with many counts. The gene calls are TRBV5-1 and TRBJ1-3; a possible D gene is TRBD1 (6 bases). This CDR3 has 17 amino acids. Germline V gene data show CDR1 as SGHRS and CDR2 as YFSETQ. V shed 0 bases and J shed 0 bases, with 13 bases lying between them. The CDR3 DNA follows: TGCGCCAGCAGCTTGGAGCCAGGGGATTTCTCTGGAAACACCATATATTTT. It translates to CASSLEPGDFSGNTIYF.

V gene TRBV7-9 combines with J gene TRBJ2-3, with 8 bases lining up with TRBD1. The CDR3 loop spans 15 amino acids. Germline V CDR1 and CDR2: SEHNR, FQNEAQ (reference sequence). V shed 10 bases and J 7 bases; nucleotides not matched to a gene: 16. The CDR3 spells CAISMARDRSNTQYF. CDR3 bases: TGTGCCATCTCAATGGCCAGGGACAGGTCGAATACGCAGTATTTT.

This clonotype was seen a handful of times. The gene calls are TRBV6-2 or TRBV6-3 and TRBJ2-3; D remains unclear. Germline-derived CDR1 and CDR2 are MNHEY and SVGEGT. The ends were cut back, 0 bases at V and 2 bases at J, with 9 bases in the middle. The CDR3 runs to 15 residues. The CDR3 nucleotides are TGTGCCAGCAGTTACTCCGGCGGATCCACAGATACGCAGTATTTT. It codes for CASSYSGGSTDTQYF.

The chain employs TRBV7-2 and TRBJ1-2; a possible D gene is TRBD1 (5 bases). CDR1 and CDR2 (germline): SGHTA, FQGNSA. The CDR3 extends over 13 amino acids. Trimming took off 4 bases at V and 4 bases at J, with 10 bases between the two ends. CDR3 region: CASSSRVIYGYTF. The CDR3, as DNA: TGTGCCAGCAGCTCCAGGGTTATCTATGGCTACACCTTC.

The chain links TRBV5-4 to TRBJ2-5; possible D gene TRBD2, 8 bases. The length of the CDR3 is 14 residues. Deletions cut 4 bases from V and 5 bases from J, with 15 bases between. Germline assignment: CDR1 SGHNT and CDR2 YYREEE (reference sequence). The CDR3 reads CASSPGGTDETQYF. CDR3 nucleotides: TGTGCCAGCAGCCCGGGGGGGACAGACGAGACCCAGTACTTC.

The table lists this clonotype with a few counts. J is TRBJ2-7 and V is TRBV11-3; D gene ambiguous. Trimming stripped 1 base from V and 7 bases from J, with 8 bases between. The CDR3 runs to 12 residues. Germline V lookup: CDR1 SGHNT, CDR2 YENEEA. The CDR3 DNA is TGTGCCAGCAGCTTAGGGACCGGTGAGCAGTACTTC. It translates to CASSLGTGEQYF.

This clonotype was counted between two and nine times. One end of the junction fails to match germline, which may point to a read error. The rearrangement links TRBV6-5 to TRBJ1-1; tentatively, D is TRBD1 (5 bases). The CDR3 runs 12 residues. CDR1 is MNHEY, CDR2 SVGAGI, per germline. DNA of the CDR3: TGTGCCAGCAGTAGCCCCGGGACTGGAGCTTTCTTT. Translating it yields CASSSPGTGAFF.